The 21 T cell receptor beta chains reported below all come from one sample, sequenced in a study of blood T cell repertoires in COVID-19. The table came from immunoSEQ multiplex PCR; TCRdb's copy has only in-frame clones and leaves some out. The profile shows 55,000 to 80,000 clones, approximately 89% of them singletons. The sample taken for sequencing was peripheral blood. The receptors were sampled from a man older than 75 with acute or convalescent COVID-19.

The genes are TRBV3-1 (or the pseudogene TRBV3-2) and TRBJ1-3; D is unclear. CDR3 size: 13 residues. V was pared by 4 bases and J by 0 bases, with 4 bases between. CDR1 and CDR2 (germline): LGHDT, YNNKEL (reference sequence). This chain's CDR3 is CASSPSSGNTIYF. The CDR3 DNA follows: TGTGCCAGCAGCCCCAGCTCTGGAAACACCATATATTTT.

The DNA of the CDR3 is TGTGCCAGCAGGGTCACAGGGGGCGAGTGGAATGAGCAGTTCTTC. Translating gives CASRVTGGEWNEQFF. The rearrangement links TRBV3-1 (or the pseudogene TRBV3-2) to TRBJ2-1; TRBD1 matches 9 bases. J was trimmed by 7 bases and V by 6 bases; bases with no gene match: 10. The CDR3 runs 15 residues. The germline V gene has CDR1 LGHDT and CDR2 YNNKEL (reference sequence).

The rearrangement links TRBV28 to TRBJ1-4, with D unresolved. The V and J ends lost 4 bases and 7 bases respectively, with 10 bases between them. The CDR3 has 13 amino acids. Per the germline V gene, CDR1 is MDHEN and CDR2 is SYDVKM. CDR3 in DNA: TGTGCCAGCAGTTCAATCGGGGTTGAAAAACTGTTTTTT. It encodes CASSSIGVEKLFF.

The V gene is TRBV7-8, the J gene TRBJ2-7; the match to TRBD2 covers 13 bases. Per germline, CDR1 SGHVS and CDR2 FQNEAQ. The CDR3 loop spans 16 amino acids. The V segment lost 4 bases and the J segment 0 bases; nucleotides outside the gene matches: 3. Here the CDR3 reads CASSYGTSGTSYEQYF. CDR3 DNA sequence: TGTGCCAGCAGCTATGGGACTAGCGGGACCTCCTACGAGCAGTACTTC.

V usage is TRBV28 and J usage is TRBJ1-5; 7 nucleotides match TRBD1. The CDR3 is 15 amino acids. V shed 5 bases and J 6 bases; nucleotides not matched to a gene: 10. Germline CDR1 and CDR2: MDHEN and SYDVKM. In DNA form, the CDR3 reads TGTGCCAGCAGTGGAGGACAGGCTCAGCGTCAGCCCCAGCATTTT. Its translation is CASSGGQAQRQPQHF.

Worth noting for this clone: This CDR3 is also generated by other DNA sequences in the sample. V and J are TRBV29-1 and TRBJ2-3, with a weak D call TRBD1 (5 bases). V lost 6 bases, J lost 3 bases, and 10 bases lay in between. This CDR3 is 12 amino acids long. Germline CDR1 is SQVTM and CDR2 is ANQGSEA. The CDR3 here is CSVDSGTDTQYF. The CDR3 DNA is TGCAGCGTCGATTCAGGGACAGATACGCAGTATTTT.

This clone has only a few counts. The CDR3 DNA follows: TGTGCCAGCAGTGAAGGGCAGGGGGACTATGGCTACACCTTC. As protein: CASSEGQGDYGYTF. The genes are TRBV2 and TRBJ1-2; TRBD1 aligns across 7 bases. Trimming at V came to 1 base and at J to 3 bases, leaving 2 bases not matched to a gene. The length of the CDR3 is 14 residues. Per germline, CDR1 SNHLY and CDR2 FYNNEI.

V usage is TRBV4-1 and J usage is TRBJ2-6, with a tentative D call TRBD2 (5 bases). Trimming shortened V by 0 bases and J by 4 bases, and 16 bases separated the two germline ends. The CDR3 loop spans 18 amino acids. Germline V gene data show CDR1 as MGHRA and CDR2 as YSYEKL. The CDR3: CASSQDRRRAPGANVLTF. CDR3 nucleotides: TGCGCCAGCAGCCAAGATCGTCGGCGGGCCCCCGGGGCCAACGTCCTGACTTTC.

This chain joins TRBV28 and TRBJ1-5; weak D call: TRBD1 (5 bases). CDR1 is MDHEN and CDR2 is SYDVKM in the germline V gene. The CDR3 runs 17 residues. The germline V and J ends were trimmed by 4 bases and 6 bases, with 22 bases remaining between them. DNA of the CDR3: TGTGCCAGCAGTTCCCCGACAGCTTCCCGGGCCACTCAGCCCCAGCATTTT. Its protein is CASSSPTASRATQPQHF.

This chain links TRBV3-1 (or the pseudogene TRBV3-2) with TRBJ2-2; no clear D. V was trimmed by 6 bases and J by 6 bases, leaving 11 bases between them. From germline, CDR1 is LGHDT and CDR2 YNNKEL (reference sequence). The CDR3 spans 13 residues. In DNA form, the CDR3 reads TGTGCCAGCAGTCCCTCTCTCGCCGGGGAGCTGTTTTTT. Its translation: CASSPSLAGELFF.

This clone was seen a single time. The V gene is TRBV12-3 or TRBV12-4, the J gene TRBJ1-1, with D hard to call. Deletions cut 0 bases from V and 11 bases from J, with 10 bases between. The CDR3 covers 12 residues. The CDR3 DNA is TGTGCCAGCAGTTTAGCGTGGGAGGGTGCTTTCTTT. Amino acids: CASSLAWEGAFF.

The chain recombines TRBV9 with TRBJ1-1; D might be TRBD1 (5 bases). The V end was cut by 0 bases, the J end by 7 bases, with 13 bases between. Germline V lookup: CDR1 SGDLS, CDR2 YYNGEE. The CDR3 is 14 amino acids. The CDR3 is CASSVGDFAIEAFF. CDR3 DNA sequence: TGTGCCAGCAGCGTAGGGGACTTCGCAATTGAAGCTTTCTTT.

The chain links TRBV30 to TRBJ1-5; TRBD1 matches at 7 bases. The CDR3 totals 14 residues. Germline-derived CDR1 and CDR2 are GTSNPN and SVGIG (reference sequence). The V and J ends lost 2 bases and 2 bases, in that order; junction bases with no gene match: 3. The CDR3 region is CAWSTGQGNQPQHF. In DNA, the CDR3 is TGTGCCTGGAGTACTGGACAGGGCAATCAGCCCCAGCATTTT.

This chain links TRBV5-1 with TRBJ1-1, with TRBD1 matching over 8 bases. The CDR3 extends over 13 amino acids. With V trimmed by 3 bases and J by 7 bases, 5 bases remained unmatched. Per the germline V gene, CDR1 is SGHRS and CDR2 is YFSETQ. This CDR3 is CASSSTGVGEAFF. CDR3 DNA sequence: TGCGCCAGCAGCTCGACAGGGGTCGGTGAAGCTTTCTTT.

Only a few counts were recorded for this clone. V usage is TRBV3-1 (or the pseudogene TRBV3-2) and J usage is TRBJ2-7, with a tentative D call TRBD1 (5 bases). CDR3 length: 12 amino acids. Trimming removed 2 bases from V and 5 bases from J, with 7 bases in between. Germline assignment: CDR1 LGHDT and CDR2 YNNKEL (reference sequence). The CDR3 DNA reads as TGTGCCAGCAGCCAAATCAGGGACGAGCAGTACTTC. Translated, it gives CASSQIRDEQYF.

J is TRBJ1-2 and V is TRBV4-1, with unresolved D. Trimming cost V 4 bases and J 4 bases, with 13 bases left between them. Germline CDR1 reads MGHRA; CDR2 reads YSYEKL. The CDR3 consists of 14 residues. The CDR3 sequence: CASSPPSLSYGYTF. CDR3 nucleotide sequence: TGCGCCAGCAGCCCCCCCTCCTTGAGCTATGGCTACACCTTC.

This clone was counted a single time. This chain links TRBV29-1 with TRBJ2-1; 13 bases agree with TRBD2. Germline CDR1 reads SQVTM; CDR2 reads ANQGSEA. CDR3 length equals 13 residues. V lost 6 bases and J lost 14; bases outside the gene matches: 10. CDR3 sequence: CSVARGLAGIKFF. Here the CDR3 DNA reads TGCAGCGTCGCCAGGGGACTAGCGGGAATTAAGTTCTTC.

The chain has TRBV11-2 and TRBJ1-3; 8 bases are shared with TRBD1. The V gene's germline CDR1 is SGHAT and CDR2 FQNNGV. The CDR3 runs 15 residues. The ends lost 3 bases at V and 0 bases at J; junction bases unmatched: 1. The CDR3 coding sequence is TGTGCCAGCAGCTTGACAGGGGCCTCTGGAAACACCATATATTTT. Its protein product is CASSLTGASGNTIYF.

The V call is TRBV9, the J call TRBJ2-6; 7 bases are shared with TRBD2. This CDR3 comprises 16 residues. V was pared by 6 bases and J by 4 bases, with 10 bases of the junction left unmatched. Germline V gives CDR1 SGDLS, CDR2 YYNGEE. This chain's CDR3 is CASTRGGSNGANVLTF. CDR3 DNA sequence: TGTGCCAGCACCCGCGGGGGATCGAACGGGGCCAACGTCCTGACTTTC. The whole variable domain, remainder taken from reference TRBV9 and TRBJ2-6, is DSGVTQTPKHLITATGQRVTLRCSPRSGDLSVYWYQQSLDQGLQFLIQYYNGEERAKGNILERFSAQQFPDLHSELNLSSLELGDSALYFCASTRGGSNGANVLTFGAGSRLTVL.

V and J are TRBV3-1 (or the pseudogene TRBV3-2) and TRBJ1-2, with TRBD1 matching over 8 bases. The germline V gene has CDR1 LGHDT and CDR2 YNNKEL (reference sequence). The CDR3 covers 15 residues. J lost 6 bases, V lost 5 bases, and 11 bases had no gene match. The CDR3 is CASSDPRTGRDGYTF. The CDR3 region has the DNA TGTGCCAGCAGCGACCCTCGGACAGGGCGGGATGGCTACACCTTC.

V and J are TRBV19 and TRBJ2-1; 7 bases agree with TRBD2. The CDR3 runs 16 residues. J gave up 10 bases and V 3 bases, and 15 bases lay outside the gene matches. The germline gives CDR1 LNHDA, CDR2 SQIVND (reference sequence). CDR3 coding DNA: TGTGCCAGTAGTATCGATGGCGGGAGACCCTCCGTCGAGCAGTTCTTC. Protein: CASSIDGGRPSVEQFF.